Each of the 26 T cell receptor beta chains below was sequenced from the same sample in a study of shared clonotypes between healthy human individuals. Some clones are missing from TCRdb's copy, which holds only in-frame ones; the method was immunoSEQ multiplex PCR. Here the sample spans just over 2,000,000 clones, 85% to 95% being singletons. The sequenced sample consisted of naive CD4+ T cells sorted from blood. As for subset: CD45RA+ positively selected. These receptors were collected from a man aged 18 to 35 in good health.

The V gene is TRBV2, the J gene TRBJ1-1; 7 bases map to TRBD1. This CDR3 region has 13 residues. In germline, CDR1 is SNHLY, CDR2 FYNNEI. V lost 7 bases to trimming and J lost 5 bases; unmatched junction nucleotides: 7. CDR3 amino acids: CASNEQGQTEAFF. CDR3 nucleotide sequence: TGTGCCAGCAACGAACAGGGGCAGACTGAAGCTTTCTTT.

V and J are TRBV5-1 and TRBJ2-7; D possibly corresponds to TRBD2 (6 bases). The V end lost 4 bases, the J end lost 5 bases, and 19 bases lay between the germline ends. CDR1 and CDR2 (germline): SGHRS, YFSETQ. The CDR3 sequence is 15 residues long. The CDR3 region is CASSTRLGEANEQYF. In nucleotides, the CDR3 is TGCGCCAGCAGCACCCGACTAGGAGAGGCCAACGAGCAGTACTTC.

This rearrangement joins TRBV7-8 to TRBJ1-6; weak D call: TRBD1 (5 bases). Per germline, CDR1 SGHVS and CDR2 FQNEAQ. The CDR3 spans 14 residues. Deletions cut 1 base from V and 8 bases from J, with 9 bases between. CDR3 coding DNA: TGTGCCAGCAGCTTAGGACAGTCCCATTCACCCCTCCACTTT. Protein sequence: CASSLGQSHSPLHF. The variable domain in full, with the rest retrieved from reference TRBV7-8 and TRBJ1-6, is GAGVSQSPRYKVAKRGQDVALRCDPISGHVSLFWYQQALGQGPEFLTYFQNEAQLDKSGLPSDRFFAERPEGSVSTLKIQRTQQEDSAVYLCASSLGQSHSPLHFGNGTRLTVT.

This rearrangement joins TRBV7-9 to TRBJ2-7, with 14 bases fitting TRBD2. Germline trimming cut 5 bases from V and 6 bases from J; bases unmatched to any gene: 6. Germline V CDR1 and CDR2: SEHNR, FQNEAQ (reference sequence). The CDR3 runs to 15 residues. In DNA form, the CDR3 reads TGTGCCAGCAGCCAGGGGACTAGCGGGAGAAGCGAGCAGTACTTC. Amino acids: CASSQGTSGRSEQYF.

This clone was counted once. The chain uses TRBV11-3 and TRBJ2-3, with TRBD2 matching over 9 bases. The CDR3 runs to 14 residues. Unmatched junction bases numbered 5, after V lost 4 bases and J lost 6 bases. Germline V CDR1 and CDR2: SGHNT, YENEEA. The CDR3: CASSWRGGQDTQYF. As DNA, the CDR3 is TGTGCCAGCAGCTGGCGGGGGGGCCAGGATACGCAGTATTTT.

On this clone itself: Within the sample, other DNA sequences also encode this same CDR3. The rearrangement links TRBV2 to TRBJ1-1; D unresolved. Trimming took 6 bases from V and 1 from J, leaving 9 bases between them. Germline V gives CDR1 SNHLY, CDR2 FYNNEI. The CDR3 runs to 13 residues. The CDR3 nucleotides read TGTGCCAGCAGCGAGGAGGGGAACACTGAAGCTTTCTTT. This gives the protein CASSEEGNTEAFF.

The rearrangement links TRBV5-1 to TRBJ2-7; no reliable D call. The germline V gene encodes CDR1 SGHRS and CDR2 YFSETQ. V lost 4 bases, J lost 3 bases, and 11 bases lay in between. The CDR3 loop spans 13 amino acids. In nucleotides, the CDR3 is TGCGCCAGCAGCCCCTCTCAGATCTACGAGCAGTACTTC. Its translation: CASSPSQIYEQYF.

The chain uses TRBV6-5 and TRBJ1-1; 9 bases align to TRBD1. Per the germline V gene, CDR1 is MNHEY and CDR2 is SVGAGI. V gave up 6 bases and J gave up 6 bases; unmatched junction bases: 8. This CDR3 is 14 amino acids long. CDR3 residues: CASSFTGGSPEAFF. In DNA, the CDR3 is TGTGCCAGCAGCTTTACAGGGGGCTCACCTGAAGCTTTCTTT.

The sample holds many counts of this clone. The chain links TRBV2 to TRBJ2-7, with TRBD1 identical over 12 bases. Germline CDR1 and CDR2: SNHLY and FYNNEI. This CDR3 is 15 amino acids long. V shed 5 bases, J shed 2 bases, and the junction held 4 bases outside the gene matches. CDR3 loop: CASSSGTGGTYEQYF. The CDR3 DNA reads TGTGCCAGCAGTTCCGGGACAGGGGGCACCTACGAGCAGTACTTC.

The rearrangement links TRBV4-3 to TRBJ2-1, with no clear D. The CDR3 runs to 16 residues. V lost 0 bases, J lost 0 bases, and 9 bases lay in between. In germline, CDR1 is LGHNA, CDR2 YSLEER. The CDR3 protein is CASSQESVSSYNEQFF. The CDR3 DNA sequence: TGCGCCAGCAGCCAAGAGTCGGTGAGCTCCTACAATGAGCAGTTCTTC.

Points on this clone: Possible read error: a much larger clone is one base away. V and J are TRBV5-1 and TRBJ2-7; D remains ambiguous. V lost 0 bases and J lost 5, with 3 bases in between. The germline CDR1 and CDR2 sequences are SGHRS and YFSETQ. The CDR3 is 11 amino acids. In DNA form, the CDR3 reads TGCGCCAGCAGCTTGGACGACGAGCAGTACTTC. It codes for CASSLDDEQYF.

The chain employs TRBV7-6 and TRBJ1-4; a weak D match, TRBD1 (6 bases). V was cut by 1 base and J by 6 bases, with 12 bases left in between. This CDR3 is built from 15 residues. The germline gives CDR1 SGHVS, CDR2 FNYEAQ. The DNA of the CDR3 is TGTGCCAGCAGCTTAGTAGGGGGATTCGATGAAAAACTGTTTTTT. As protein: CASSLVGGFDEKLFF.

Written as DNA, the CDR3 is TGTGCCGGCGGACAAGTGCTTAACTATGGCTACACCTTC. Its translation is CAGGQVLNYGYTF. The chain recombines TRBV6-1 with TRBJ1-2, with TRBD1 as a possible D gene (5 bases). Germline CDR1 MNHNS, CDR2 SASEGT. The CDR3 covers 13 residues. V gave up 11 bases and J gave up 1 base, with 14 bases separating them.

This clone was found once. V gene TRBV7-2 combines with J gene TRBJ2-3, with 12 bases lining up with TRBD2. Germline values: CDR1 SGHTA, CDR2 FQGNSA. This CDR3 contains 16 residues. V was clipped by 5 bases and J by 5 bases; unmatched bases: 8. CDR3 sequence (DNA): TGTGCCAGCAGCACCCTAGCGGGAGGGCCGATAGATACGCAGTATTTT. This gives the protein CASSTLAGGPIDTQYF.

The CDR3 sequence is CASSLGTDSNQPQHF. The DNA of the CDR3 is TGTGCCAGCAGCCTTGGGACAGATAGCAATCAGCCCCAGCATTTT. The chain couples TRBV7-9 to TRBJ1-5; 7 bases fit TRBD1. The CDR3 has 15 residues. In germline, CDR1 is SEHNR, CDR2 FQNEAQ (reference sequence). With 5 bases clipped from V and 0 bases from J, the junction kept 4 bases outside the gene matches.

The chain joins TRBV6-1 to TRBJ2-7; TRBD2 matches at 12 bases. This CDR3 spans 15 amino acids. CDR1 and CDR2 (germline): MNHNS, SASEGT. The V gene end was trimmed by 4 bases and the J gene end by 4 bases; junction bases not matched to a gene: 5. The CDR3 nucleotides read TGTGCCAGCAGTGTGACTAGCGGGAGCCTTTACGAGCAGTACTTC. Translation: CASSVTSGSLYEQYF.

The chain carries TRBV25-1 and TRBJ1-5, with 9 bases aligning to TRBD1. The CDR3 is 13 amino acids. V lost 8 bases, J lost 5 bases, and 4 bases stayed unmatched. CDR1 is MGHDK and CDR2 is SYGVNS in the germline V gene. CDR3 sequence reads: CASPDRGYQPQHF. CDR3 nucleotide sequence: TGTGCCAGCCCCGACAGGGGGTATCAGCCCCAGCATTTT.

As concerns this clone: Other nucleotide sequences in the sample specify the same CDR3. J is TRBJ2-5 and V is TRBV5-6; 8 positions agree with TRBD1. Germline V gene sequence: CDR1 SGHDT, CDR2 YYEEEE. The V and J ends lost 3 bases and 5 bases, in that order; junction bases with no gene match: 0. CDR3 size: 12 residues. The CDR3 region has the DNA TGTGCCAGCAGCTGGACAGGGGAGACCCAGTACTTC. Encoded protein: CASSWTGETQYF.

The chain joins TRBV5-1 to TRBJ1-1; 7 nucleotides match TRBD1. J was trimmed by 0 bases and V by 3 bases; bases with no gene match: 17. The CDR3 is 19 amino acids. Germline CDR1 SGHRS, CDR2 YFSETQ. The CDR3 DNA sequence: TGCGCCAGCAGCTCTCACCCGACAGGGATCATAGCCATGAACACTGAAGCTTTCTTT. Its protein product is CASSSHPTGIIAMNTEAFF.

The rearrangement links TRBV6-6 to TRBJ1-1; TRBD1 might be the D (6 bases). Germline lookup yields CDR1 MNHNY and CDR2 SVGAGI (reference sequence). The germline V and J ends were trimmed by 6 bases and 0 bases, with 17 bases remaining between them. The CDR3 spans 16 residues. CDR3 sequence (DNA): TGTGCCAGCAGCATACCGGACAGTTCATTGAACACTGAAGCTTTCTTT. This gives the protein CASSIPDSSLNTEAFF.

The chain has TRBV18 and TRBJ1-6; the D is unclear. The CDR3 sequence is 15 residues long. Germline CDR1 and CDR2: KGHSH and LQKENI. Trimming shortened V by 5 bases and J by 2 bases, and 10 bases separated the two germline ends. This CDR3 reads CASSITSPYNSPLHF. CDR3 bases: TGTGCCAGCTCAATAACTTCTCCCTATAATTCACCCCTCCACTTT.

The chain is built from TRBV9 and TRBJ2-5; 7 positions match TRBD2. Looked up from germline, CDR1 is SGDLS and CDR2 is YYNGEE. J gave up 3 bases and V 3 bases, and 8 bases lay outside the gene matches. CDR3 size: 15 residues. CDR3 nucleotide sequence: TGTGCCAGCAGCGCCGACGGTCTAGCGGAAGAGACCCAGTACTTC. The encoded protein is CASSADGLAEETQYF.

V usage is TRBV5-1 and J usage is TRBJ1-2; D call uncertain. Germline CDR1 reads SGHRS; CDR2 reads YFSETQ. The CDR3 is made up of 13 amino acids. V was shortened by 4 bases and J by 5 bases, with 12 bases between the two germline ends. CDR3 amino acids: CASSATALYGYTF. CDR3 in DNA: TGCGCCAGCAGCGCAACAGCGCTATATGGCTACACCTTC.

The V gene is TRBV25-1, the J gene TRBJ2-2; 7 nucleotides align to TRBD2. There are 17 residues in the CDR3. V was clipped by 0 bases and J by 5 bases; unmatched bases: 9. CDR1 and CDR2 from the germline V gene are MGHDK and SYGVNS. In nucleotides, the CDR3 is TGTGCCAGCAGTGAATACCGTGGGGGGAGGGAAACCGGGGAGCTGTTTTTT. Its protein is CASSEYRGGRETGELFF.

The genes are TRBV6-5 and TRBJ2-7, with TRBD1 matching 8 bases. V was pared by 6 bases and J by 0 bases, with 7 bases of the junction left unmatched. There are 15 residues in the CDR3. In germline, CDR1 is MNHEY, CDR2 SVGAGI. This CDR3 reads CASSAQGVSSYEQYF. For the CDR3, the DNA is TGTGCCAGCAGCGCACAGGGGGTGAGCTCCTACGAGCAGTACTTC.

The chain couples TRBV30 to TRBJ1-5; D uncertain. Looked up from germline, CDR1 is GTSNPN and CDR2 is SVGIG (reference sequence). This CDR3 has 14 amino acids. Trimming shortened V by 0 bases and J by 4 bases, and 10 bases separated the two germline ends. This CDR3 is CAWSVLELNQPQHF. The CDR3 coding sequence is TGTGCCTGGAGTGTACTGGAATTGAATCAGCCCCAGCATTTT.